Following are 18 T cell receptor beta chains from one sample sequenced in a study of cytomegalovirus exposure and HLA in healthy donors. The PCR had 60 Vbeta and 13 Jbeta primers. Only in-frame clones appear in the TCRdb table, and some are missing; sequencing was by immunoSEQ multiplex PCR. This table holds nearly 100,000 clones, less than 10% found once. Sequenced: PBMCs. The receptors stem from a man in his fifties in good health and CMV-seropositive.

The CDR3 DNA is TGTGCCGGGGGGTGGCCCCGGGGGTCTCCAAACTCTGGGGCCAACGTCCTGACTTTC. Protein product: CAGGWPRGSPNSGANVLTF. The rearrangement uses TRBV2 and TRBJ2-6; TRBD2 is a possible D gene (6 bases). Looked up from germline, CDR1 is SNHLY and CDR2 is FYNNEI. Trimming pared 11 bases from V and 0 bases from J, leaving 26 bases between. The CDR3 is 19 amino acids.

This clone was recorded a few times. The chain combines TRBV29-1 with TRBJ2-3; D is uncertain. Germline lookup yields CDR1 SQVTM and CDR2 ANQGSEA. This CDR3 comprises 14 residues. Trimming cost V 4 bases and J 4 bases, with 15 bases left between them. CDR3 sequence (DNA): TGCAGCGTTGCGATTATAATTCCGGCAGATACGCAGTATTTT. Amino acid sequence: CSVAIIIPADTQYF.

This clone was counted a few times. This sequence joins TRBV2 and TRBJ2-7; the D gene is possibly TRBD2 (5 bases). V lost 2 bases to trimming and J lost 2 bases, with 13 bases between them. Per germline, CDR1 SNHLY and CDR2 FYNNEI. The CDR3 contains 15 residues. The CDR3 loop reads CASSEYGLETYEQYF. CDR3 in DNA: TGTGCCAGCAGTGAATACGGACTCGAGACCTACGAGCAGTACTTC.

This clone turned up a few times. CDR3 nucleotides: TGTGCCATCAGTGATGGCAGGGGTAATCAGCCCCAGCATTTT. This encodes CAISDGRGNQPQHF. The V and J genes are TRBV10-3 and TRBJ1-5; perhaps TRBD1 as D (6 bases). The V end lost 3 bases, the J end lost 4 bases, and 10 bases lay between the germline ends. The CDR3 extends over 14 amino acids. Germline V lookup: CDR1 ENHRY, CDR2 SYGVKD.

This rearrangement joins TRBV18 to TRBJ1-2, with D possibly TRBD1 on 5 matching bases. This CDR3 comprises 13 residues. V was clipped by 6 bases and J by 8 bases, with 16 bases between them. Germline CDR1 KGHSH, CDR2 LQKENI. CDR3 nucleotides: TGTGCCAGCTCTGACGGGGGAGTTCGGGGCTACACCTTC. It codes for CASSDGGVRGYTF. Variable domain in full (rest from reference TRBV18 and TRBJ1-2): NAGVMQNPRHLVRRRGQEARLRCSPMKGHSHVYWYRQLPEEGLKFMVYLQKENIIDESGMPKERFSAEFPKEGPSILRIQQVVRGDSAAYFCASSDGGVRGYTFGSGTRLTVV.

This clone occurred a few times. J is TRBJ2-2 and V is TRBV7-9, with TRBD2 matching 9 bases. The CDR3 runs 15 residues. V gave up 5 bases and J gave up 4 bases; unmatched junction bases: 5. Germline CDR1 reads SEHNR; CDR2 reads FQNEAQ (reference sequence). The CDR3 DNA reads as TGTGCCAGCAGCGTTAGCGGGAGAGGCACCGGGGAGCTGTTTTTT. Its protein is CASSVSGRGTGELFF.

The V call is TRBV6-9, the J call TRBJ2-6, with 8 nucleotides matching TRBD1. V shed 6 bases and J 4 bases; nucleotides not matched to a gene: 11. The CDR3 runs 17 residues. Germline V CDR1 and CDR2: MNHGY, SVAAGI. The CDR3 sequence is CASRFRGPPLGANVLTF. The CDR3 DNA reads TGTGCCAGCAGATTCAGGGGGCCCCCTCTCGGGGCCAACGTCCTGACTTTC.

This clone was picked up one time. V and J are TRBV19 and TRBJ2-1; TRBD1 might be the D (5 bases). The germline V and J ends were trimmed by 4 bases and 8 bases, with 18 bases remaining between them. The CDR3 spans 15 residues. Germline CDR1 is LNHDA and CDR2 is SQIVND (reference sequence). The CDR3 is CASSTGRERPHEQFF. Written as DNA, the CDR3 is TGTGCCAGTAGTACTGGCAGGGAAAGGCCGCATGAGCAGTTCTTC.

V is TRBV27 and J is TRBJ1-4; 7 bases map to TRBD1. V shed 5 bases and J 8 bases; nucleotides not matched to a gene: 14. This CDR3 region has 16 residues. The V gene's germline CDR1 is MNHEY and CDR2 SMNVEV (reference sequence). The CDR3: CASSDQTGSNSEKLFF. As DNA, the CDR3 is TGTGCCAGCAGTGACCAGACAGGGTCGAACTCCGAAAAACTGTTTTTT.

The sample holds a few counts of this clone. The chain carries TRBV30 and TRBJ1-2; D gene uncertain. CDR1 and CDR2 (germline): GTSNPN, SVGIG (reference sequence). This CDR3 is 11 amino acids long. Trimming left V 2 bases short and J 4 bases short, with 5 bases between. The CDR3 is CAWSNGYGYTF. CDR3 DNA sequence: TGTGCCTGGAGTAACGGCTATGGCTACACCTTC. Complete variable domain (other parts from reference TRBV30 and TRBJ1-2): SQTIHQWPATLVQPVGSPLSLECTVEGTSNPNLYWYRQAAGRGLQLLFYSVGIGQISSEVPQNLSASRPQDRQFILSSKKLLLSDSGFYLCAWSNGYGYTFGSGTRLTVV.

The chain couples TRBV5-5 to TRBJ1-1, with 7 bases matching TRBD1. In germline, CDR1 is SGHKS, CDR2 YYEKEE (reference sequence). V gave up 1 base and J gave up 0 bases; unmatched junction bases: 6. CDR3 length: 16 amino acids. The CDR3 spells CASSLTPGQVNTEAFF. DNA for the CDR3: TGTGCCAGCAGCTTGACCCCCGGACAGGTGAACACTGAAGCTTTCTTT.

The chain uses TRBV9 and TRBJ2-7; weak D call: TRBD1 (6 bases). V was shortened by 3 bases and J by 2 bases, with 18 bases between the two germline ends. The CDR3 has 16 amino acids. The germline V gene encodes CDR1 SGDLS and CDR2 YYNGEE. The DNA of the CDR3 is TGTGCCAGCAGCGCAGAGGACAGCGGCAGAACCTACGAGCAGTACTTC. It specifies CASSAEDSGRTYEQYF.

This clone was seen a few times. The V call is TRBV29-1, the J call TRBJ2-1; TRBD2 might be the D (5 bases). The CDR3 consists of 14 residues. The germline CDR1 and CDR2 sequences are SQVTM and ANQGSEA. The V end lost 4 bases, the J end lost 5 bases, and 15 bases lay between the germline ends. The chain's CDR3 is CSVVPGNSDNEQFF. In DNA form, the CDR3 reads TGCAGCGTTGTTCCCGGGAATAGCGACAATGAGCAGTTCTTC.

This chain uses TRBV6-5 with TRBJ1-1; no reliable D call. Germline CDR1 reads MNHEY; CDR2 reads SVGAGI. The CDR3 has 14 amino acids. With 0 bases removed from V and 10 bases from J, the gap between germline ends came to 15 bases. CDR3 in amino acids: CASSYSERGFLAFF. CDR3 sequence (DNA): TGTGCCAGCAGTTACTCGGAGCGTGGCTTCCTAGCTTTCTTT.

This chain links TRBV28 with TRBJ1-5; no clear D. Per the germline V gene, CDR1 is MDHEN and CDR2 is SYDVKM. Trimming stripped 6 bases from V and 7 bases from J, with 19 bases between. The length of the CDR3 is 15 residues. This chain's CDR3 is CASSVETQGGQPQHF. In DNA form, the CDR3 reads TGTGCCAGCAGCGTGGAGACACAAGGAGGACAGCCCCAGCATTTT.

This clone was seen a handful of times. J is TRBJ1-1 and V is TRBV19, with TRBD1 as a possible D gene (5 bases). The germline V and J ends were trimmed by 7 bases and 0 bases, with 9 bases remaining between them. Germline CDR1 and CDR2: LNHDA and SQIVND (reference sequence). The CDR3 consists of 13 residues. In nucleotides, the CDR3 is TGTGCCAGTAACCACAGGTTGAACACTGAAGCTTTCTTT. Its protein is CASNHRLNTEAFF.

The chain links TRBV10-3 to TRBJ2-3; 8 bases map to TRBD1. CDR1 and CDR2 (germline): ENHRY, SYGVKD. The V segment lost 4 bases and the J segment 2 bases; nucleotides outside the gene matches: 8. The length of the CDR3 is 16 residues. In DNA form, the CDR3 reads TGTGCCATCAGTGGTTCAGGGGACAGGTCCACAGATACGCAGTATTTT. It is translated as CAISGSGDRSTDTQYF.

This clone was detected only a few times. This CDR3 is CASSVLGTAQETQYF. CDR3 DNA: TGCGCCAGCAGCGTATTAGGGACAGCGCAAGAGACCCAGTACTTC. This rearrangement joins TRBV5-1 to TRBJ2-5, with 7 bases matching TRBD1. The J segment lost 2 bases and the V segment lost 4 bases, leaving 8 bases of the junction unmatched. The germline gives CDR1 SGHRS, CDR2 YFSETQ. The CDR3 is 15 residues long.